This TCR beta chain originates from a study of siplizumab effects on memory and regulatory T cells. The repertoire was sequenced with immunoSEQ multiplex PCR; TCRdb's copy has only in-frame clones and lacks some. The top ten hold under 0.15% of the sample, which has about 100,000 clones, more than 90% seen once. Study-wide points: To unstimulated subsets, only a minor fraction of alloreactive clones could be mapped. Some alloreactive sequences were traceable to unstimulated CD4+ memory cells, and siplizumab significantly reduced them.

This CDR3 region has 14 residues. Germline CDR1 MDHEN, CDR2 SYDVKM. V was pared by 2 bases and J by 0 bases, with 7 bases between. Comment on this clone: As yet, its antigen is unknown.

Sequencing was done on a sample of CD4+ T cells sorted from blood. The rearrangement links TRBV28 to TRBJ1-2, with a tentative D call TRBD1 (6 bases). This clonotype was obtained from a human donor in good health. CDR3 in amino acids: CASSLEGANYGYTF. Here the CDR3 DNA reads TGTGCCAGCAGTTTAGAGGGGGCTAACTATGGCTACACCTTC.